Listed below are T cell receptor beta chains from one sample, sequenced in a study of naive and memory T cell subsets. Each CDR3 protein gets one entry after TCRdb re-called the 5' RACE reads with MiXCR. The data contain 20,000 to 25,000 distinct CDR3 sequences, around 3.9% of them singletons. Every receptor here comes from a male donor in good health. Both conserved end residues are part of each CDR3. Fields, in order: clone size, J gene, V gene, D gene, CDR3 protein, CDR3 DNA. A D gene is named only where the DNA matches it firmly. The size of a clone is reported for some rows only, either as once, few or many, or as a class for expanded clones.

abundance: many; j_gene: TRBJ2-5; v_gene: TRBV19; d_gene: -; CDR3aa: CATQTWRSETQYF; CDR3nt: TGTGCCACCCAGACCTGGAGGTCAGAGACCCAGTACTTC
abundance: many; j_gene: TRBJ2-1; v_gene: TRBV12-3/TRBV12-4; d_gene: TRBD1; CDR3aa: CASSLGQAVRSYNEQFF; CDR3nt: TGTGCCAGCAGTTTGGGACAGGCAGTACGCTCCTACAATGAGCAGTTCTTC
abundance: many; j_gene: TRBJ2-3; v_gene: TRBV5-1; d_gene: TRBD1; CDR3aa: CASRPDRATDTQYF; CDR3nt: TGCGCCAGCAGACCGGACAGGGCCACAGATACGCAGTATTTT
abundance: many; j_gene: TRBJ1-1; v_gene: TRBV12-3/TRBV12-4; d_gene: -; CDR3aa: CASSLDPRGFKAFF; CDR3nt: TGTGCCAGCAGTTTAGATCCCAGGGGCTTTAAAGCTTTCTTT
abundance: many; j_gene: TRBJ1-4; v_gene: TRBV7-2; d_gene: -; CDR3aa: CASSFSGTQPNEKLFF; CDR3nt: TGTGCCAGCAGCTTCTCCGGGACACAACCCAATGAAAAACTGTTTTTT
abundance: many; j_gene: TRBJ2-1; v_gene: TRBV12-5; d_gene: TRBD2; CDR3aa: CASAPGGAGDHNEQFF; CDR3nt: TGTGCTAGTGCCCCCGGAGGGGCGGGAGACCACAATGAGCAGTTCTTC
abundance: many; j_gene: TRBJ1-1; v_gene: TRBV6-6; d_gene: -; CDR3aa: CASSSQGFEAFF; CDR3nt: TGTGCCAGCAGTTCCCAGGGTTTTGAAGCTTTCTTT
abundance: many; j_gene: TRBJ2-7; v_gene: TRBV20-1; d_gene: TRBD2; CDR3aa: CSAGKTGTSGRYEQYF; CDR3nt: TGCAGTGCTGGAAAAACCGGGACTAGCGGGCGATACGAGCAGTACTTC
abundance: many; j_gene: TRBJ1-1; v_gene: TRBV19; d_gene: -; CDR3aa: CASSIAGQLGLTNTEAFF; CDR3nt: TGTGCCAGTAGTATCGCCGGACAGCTTGGACTGACGAACACTGAAGCTTTCTTT
abundance: many; j_gene: TRBJ2-2; v_gene: TRBV28; d_gene: TRBD1; CDR3aa: CASSFTGANTGELFF; CDR3nt: TGTGCCAGCAGTTTTACAGGGGCGAACACCGGGGAGCTGTTTTTT
abundance: many; j_gene: TRBJ1-2; v_gene: TRBV6-5; d_gene: -; CDR3aa: CASGGNYGYTF; CDR3nt: TGTGCCAGTGGGGGGAACTATGGCTACACCTTC
abundance: many; j_gene: TRBJ2-3; v_gene: TRBV29-1; d_gene: TRBD2; CDR3aa: CSVDVSGGAEGDTQYF; CDR3nt: TGCAGCGTTGATGTTTCGGGGGGGGCAGAAGGGGATACGCAGTATTTT
abundance: few; j_gene: TRBJ2-3; v_gene: TRBV3-2; d_gene: -; CDR3aa: CASSQIFALFSGGGTDTQYF; CDR3nt: TGTGCCAGCAGCCAAATCTTTGCTCTCTTCAGCGGGGGGGGCACAGATACGCAGTATTTT
abundance: few; j_gene: TRBJ2-1; v_gene: TRBV7-9; d_gene: TRBD2; CDR3aa: CASSPPTPSGDSYNEQFF; CDR3nt: TGTGCCAGCAGCCCCCCCACGCCTAGCGGGGACTCCTACAATGAGCAGTTCTTC
abundance: many; j_gene: TRBJ1-6; v_gene: TRBV9; d_gene: -; CDR3aa: CASSVRGGNSPLHF; CDR3nt: TGTGCCAGCAGCGTACGAGGAGGTAATTCACCCCTCCACTTT
abundance: few; j_gene: TRBJ2-6; v_gene: TRBV19; d_gene: TRBD2; CDR3aa: CASSDIAGGSGANVLTF; CDR3nt: TGTGCCAGTAGTGACATAGCGGGAGGCTCTGGGGCCAACGTCCTGACTTTC
abundance: many; j_gene: TRBJ2-7; v_gene: TRBV11-2; d_gene: TRBD2; CDR3aa: CASSLSASGGTRGYEQYF; CDR3nt: TGTGCCAGCAGCTTATCTGCTAGCGGGGGCACTAGAGGCTACGAGCAGTACTTC
abundance: many; j_gene: TRBJ2-3; v_gene: TRBV20-1; d_gene: -; CDR3aa: CSALVAVSSTDTQYF; CDR3nt: TGCAGTGCTCTAGTTGCCGTCTCTAGCACAGATACGCAGTATTTT
abundance: once; j_gene: TRBJ2-3; v_gene: TRBV20-1; d_gene: -; CDR3aa: CSAEDGTDTQYF; CDR3nt: TGCAGTGCTGAGGACGGCACAGATACGCAGTATTTT
abundance: many; j_gene: TRBJ2-7; v_gene: TRBV7-2; d_gene: -; CDR3aa: CASSLEAPGSYEQYF; CDR3nt: TGTGCCAGCAGCTTAGAAGCTCCAGGTTCCTACGAGCAGTACTTC
abundance: many; j_gene: TRBJ2-7; v_gene: TRBV18; d_gene: -; CDR3aa: CASSPQREEQYF; CDR3nt: TGTGCCAGCTCACCACAGAGGGAAGAGCAGTACTTC
abundance: many; j_gene: TRBJ2-7; v_gene: TRBV4-1; d_gene: TRBD2; CDR3aa: CASSQEGTSGYEQYF; CDR3nt: TGCGCCAGCAGCCAAGAAGGGACTAGCGGATACGAGCAGTACTTC
abundance: -; j_gene: TRBJ2-1; v_gene: TRBV18; d_gene: TRBD1; CDR3aa: CASSPPDGQGDGFFYNEQFF; CDR3nt: TGTGCCAGCTCACCACCGGACGGACAGGGGGACGGTTTCTTCTACAATGAGCAGTTCTTC
abundance: many; j_gene: TRBJ2-7; v_gene: TRBV9; d_gene: -; CDR3aa: CASSVGKVDYEQYF; CDR3nt: TGTGCCAGCAGCGTAGGGAAAGTGGACTACGAGCAGTACTTC
abundance: many; j_gene: TRBJ2-5; v_gene: TRBV7-9; d_gene: TRBD2; CDR3aa: CASSSLAGSRQETQYF; CDR3nt: TGTGCCAGCAGCTCATTAGCGGGGAGCCGCCAAGAGACCCAGTACTTC
abundance: medium-sized; j_gene: TRBJ2-6; v_gene: TRBV29-1; d_gene: TRBD1; CDR3aa: CSVNHRDRFSGANVLTF; CDR3nt: TGCAGCGTCAACCACCGGGACAGGTTCTCTGGGGCCAACGTCCTGACTTTC
abundance: many; j_gene: TRBJ2-3; v_gene: TRBV18; d_gene: -; CDR3aa: CASTPSISADTQYF; CDR3nt: TGTGCCAGCACACCCTCAATTTCCGCAGATACGCAGTATTTT
abundance: many; j_gene: TRBJ2-2; v_gene: TRBV5-5; d_gene: -; CDR3aa: CASSFGDEASRTGELFF; CDR3nt: TGTGCCAGCAGCTTCGGGGACGAGGCTTCTAGAACCGGGGAGCTGTTTTTT
abundance: few; j_gene: TRBJ2-5; v_gene: TRBV28; d_gene: -; CDR3aa: CASSSPTEGSQETQYF; CDR3nt: TGTGCCAGCAGTTCCCCGACGGAGGGTTCACAGGAGACCCAGTACTTC
abundance: many; j_gene: TRBJ2-5; v_gene: TRBV7-7; d_gene: -; CDR3aa: CASSLYDGVRETQYF; CDR3nt: TGTGCTAGCAGCCTCTACGACGGCGTCCGGGAGACCCAGTACTTC
abundance: many; j_gene: TRBJ2-7; v_gene: TRBV30; d_gene: -; CDR3aa: CAWRYGYYEQYF; CDR3nt: TGTGCCTGGAGATACGGTTACTACGAGCAGTACTTC
abundance: many; j_gene: TRBJ1-1; v_gene: TRBV11-2; d_gene: TRBD1; CDR3aa: CASNGQGARLEAFF; CDR3nt: TGTGCCAGCAATGGACAGGGGGCGCGTCTTGAAGCTTTCTTT
abundance: medium-sized; j_gene: TRBJ1-5; v_gene: TRBV12-2; d_gene: -; CDR3aa: CASRPRLRGSSNQPQHF; CDR3nt: TGTGCAAGTCGCCCCCGGCTACGGGGGTCGAGCAATCAGCCCCAGCATTTT
abundance: many; j_gene: TRBJ2-2; v_gene: TRBV10-3; d_gene: -; CDR3aa: CAIREAGHPNTGELFF; CDR3nt: TGTGCCATCAGAGAAGCGGGACACCCGAACACCGGGGAGCTGTTTTTT
abundance: many; j_gene: TRBJ2-2; v_gene: TRBV10-3; d_gene: -; CDR3aa: CAISPGSGELFF; CDR3nt: TGTGCCATCAGCCCCGGGTCCGGGGAGCTGTTTTTT
abundance: many; j_gene: TRBJ2-7; v_gene: TRBV6-2/TRBV6-3; d_gene: -; CDR3aa: CASSHPYALAYEQYF; CDR3nt: TGTGCCAGCAGTCACCCGTATGCCTTGGCCTACGAGCAGTACTTC
abundance: many; j_gene: TRBJ2-6; v_gene: TRBV5-6; d_gene: TRBD2; CDR3aa: CASSGEWTSSGANVLTF; CDR3nt: TGTGCCAGCAGCGGGGAGTGGACTAGCTCTGGGGCCAACGTCCTGACTTTC
abundance: many; j_gene: TRBJ1-1; v_gene: TRBV7-3; d_gene: TRBD1; CDR3aa: CASSMTGDLNTEAFF; CDR3nt: TGTGCCAGCAGCATGACAGGGGACCTAAACACTGAAGCTTTCTTT
abundance: many; j_gene: TRBJ2-3; v_gene: TRBV5-1; d_gene: TRBD2; CDR3aa: CASSNPSGESTDTQYF; CDR3nt: TGCGCCAGCAGCAACCCTAGCGGGGAGAGCACAGATACGCAGTATTTT
abundance: many; j_gene: TRBJ2-5; v_gene: TRBV7-3; d_gene: -; CDR3aa: CASSLSAEETQYF; CDR3nt: TGTGCCAGCAGCTTATCGGCGGAAGAGACCCAGTACTTC
abundance: many; j_gene: TRBJ2-7; v_gene: TRBV3-1; d_gene: -; CDR3aa: CASSHAVQLSYEQYF; CDR3nt: TGTGCCAGCAGCCATGCCGTACAGCTCTCCTACGAGCAGTACTTC
abundance: medium-sized; j_gene: TRBJ2-3; v_gene: TRBV20-1; d_gene: -; CDR3aa: CSAMTGDTQYF; CDR3nt: TGCAGTGCGATGACAGGAGATACGCAGTATTTT
abundance: many; j_gene: TRBJ1-1; v_gene: TRBV12-3/TRBV12-4; d_gene: -; CDR3aa: CASTWGGLMNTEAFF; CDR3nt: TGTGCCAGCACCTGGGGGGGGCTAATGAACACTGAAGCTTTCTTT
abundance: many; j_gene: TRBJ1-5; v_gene: TRBV18; d_gene: TRBD1; CDR3aa: CASSPGGQANQPQHF; CDR3nt: TGTGCCAGCTCACCAGGCGGACAGGCAAATCAGCCCCAGCATTTT
abundance: many; j_gene: TRBJ1-2; v_gene: TRBV4-1; d_gene: TRBD1; CDR3aa: CASSHKKTGANGYTF; CDR3nt: TGCGCCAGCAGCCACAAAAAGACAGGGGCGAATGGCTACACCTTC
abundance: many; j_gene: TRBJ2-1; v_gene: TRBV11-2; d_gene: -; CDR3aa: CASSSDLDRVSYNEQFF; CDR3nt: TGTGCCAGCAGCTCGGACCTGGACAGAGTAAGCTACAATGAGCAGTTCTTC
abundance: many; j_gene: TRBJ2-7; v_gene: TRBV6-2/TRBV6-3; d_gene: -; CDR3aa: CASSLKGYVYEQYF; CDR3nt: TGTGCCAGCAGTTTAAAAGGATACGTCTACGAGCAGTACTTC
abundance: medium-sized; j_gene: TRBJ2-4; v_gene: TRBV6-6; d_gene: TRBD1; CDR3aa: CASSYRTGGDKNIQYF; CDR3nt: TGTGCCAGCAGTTACAGGACAGGGGGCGACAAAAACATTCAGTACTTC